The source of this TCR beta chain is a study of shared clonotypes between healthy human individuals. Study-wide findings and caveats: Among the subsets, naive ones generally showed larger estimated richness than memory ones.

This clone was found once. Its antigen remains unknown. Measured with immunoSEQ multiplex PCR; TCRdb has only the in-frame clones, and not every one. The table has 550,000 to 700,000 clones, around 78% seen once. This clonotype was obtained from a woman aged 25 to 45 in good health. The specimen was memory CD4+ T cells sorted from blood. The subset: CD45RA-negative fraction.

This CDR3 is CASSMFQEPYNEQFF. CDR3 coding DNA: TGTGCCAGTAGTATGTTTCAGGAACCCTACAATGAGCAGTTCTTC. The chain uses TRBV19 and TRBJ2-1; D unresolved. Germline lookup yields CDR1 LNHDA and CDR2 SQIVND (reference sequence). Trimming pared 3 bases from V and 2 bases from J, leaving 11 bases between. This CDR3 has 15 residues.